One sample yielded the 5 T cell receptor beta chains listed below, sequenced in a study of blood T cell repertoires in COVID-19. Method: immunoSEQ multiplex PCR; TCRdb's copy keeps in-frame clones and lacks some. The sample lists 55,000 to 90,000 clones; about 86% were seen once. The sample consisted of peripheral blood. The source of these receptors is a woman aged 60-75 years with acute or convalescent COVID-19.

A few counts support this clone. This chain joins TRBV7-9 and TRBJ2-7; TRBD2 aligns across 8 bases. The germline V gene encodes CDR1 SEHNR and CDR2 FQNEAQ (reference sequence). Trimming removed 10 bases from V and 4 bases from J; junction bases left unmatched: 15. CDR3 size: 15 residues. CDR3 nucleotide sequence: TGTGCCACCCCTCTTAGCGGGACCAGGTCGTACGAGCAGTACTTC. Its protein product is CATPLSGTRSYEQYF.

The CDR3 is CASSQEGTSGGLAKNIQYF. DNA of the CDR3: TGCGCCAGCAGCCAAGAGGGGACTAGCGGGGGGCTAGCCAAAAACATTCAGTACTTC. V and J are TRBV4-1 and TRBJ2-4; 15 bases match TRBD2. CDR1 and CDR2 from the germline V gene are MGHRA and YSYEKL. Trimming removed 0 bases from V and 0 bases from J; junction bases left unmatched: 3. The CDR3 runs to 19 residues.

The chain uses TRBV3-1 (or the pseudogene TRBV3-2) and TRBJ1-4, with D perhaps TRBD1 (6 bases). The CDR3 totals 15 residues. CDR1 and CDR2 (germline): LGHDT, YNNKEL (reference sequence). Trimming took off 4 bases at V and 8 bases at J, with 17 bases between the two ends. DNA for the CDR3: TGTGCCAGCAGCCTATCTACGTCGGGGGGCGAAAAACTGTTTTTT. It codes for CASSLSTSGGEKLFF.

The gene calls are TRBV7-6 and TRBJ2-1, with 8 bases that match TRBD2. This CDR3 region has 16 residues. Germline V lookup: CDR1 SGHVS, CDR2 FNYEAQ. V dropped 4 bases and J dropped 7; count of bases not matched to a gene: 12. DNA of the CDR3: TGTGCCAGCAGCTCGTCCTCGGGGGGGTCTTCGAATGAGCAGTTCTTC. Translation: CASSSSSGGSSNEQFF. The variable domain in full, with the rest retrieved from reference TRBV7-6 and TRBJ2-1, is GAGVSQSPRYKVTKRGQDVALRCDPISGHVSLYWYRQALGQGPEFLTYFNYEAQQDKSGLPNDRFSAERPEGSISTLTIQRTEQRDSAMYRCASSSSSGGSSNEQFFGPGTRLTVL.

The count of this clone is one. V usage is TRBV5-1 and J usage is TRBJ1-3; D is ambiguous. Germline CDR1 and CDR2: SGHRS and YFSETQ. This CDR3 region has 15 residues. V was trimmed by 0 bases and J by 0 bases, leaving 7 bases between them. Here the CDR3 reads CASSLARGSGNTIYF. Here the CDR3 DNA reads TGCGCCAGCAGCTTGGCCCGCGGCTCTGGAAACACCATATATTTT.